A single sample gave rise to the 30 T cell receptor beta chains below, sequenced in a study of neurological immune-mediated disorders. From the 5' RACE reads, TCRdb called clonotypes with MiXCR, one entry per CDR3 protein. The sample lists more than 70,000 distinct CDR3 sequences; 17% were seen once. Sequenced input: PBMCs. The source of these receptors is a woman aged 40 to 50 in good health.

The chain combines TRBV7-3 with TRBJ1-2; D ambiguous. CDR1 is SGHTA and CDR2 is FQGTGA in the germline V gene. The V end was cut by 5 bases, the J end by 5 bases, with 15 bases between. The CDR3 spans 14 residues. CDR3 sequence: CASSRRNSDYGYTF. The CDR3 DNA sequence: TGTGCCAGCAGCCGCCGAAACAGTGATTATGGCTACACCTTC.

There are many counts of this clonotype. V and J are TRBV7-2 and TRBJ2-3, with D perhaps matching TRBD1 or TRBD2 (5 bases each). The CDR3 has 13 residues. Trimming took 5 bases from V and 3 from J, leaving 9 bases between them. Germline lookup yields CDR1 SGHTA and CDR2 FQGNSA. CDR3 bases: TGTGCCAGCAGCCACGGGACGACAGATACGCAGTATTTT. Translation: CASSHGTTDTQYF.

The chain is built from TRBV6-5 and TRBJ1-2; D is uncertain. The CDR3 is made up of 15 amino acids. Germline loops: CDR1 MNHEY, CDR2 SVGAGI. Trimming cost V 2 bases and J 0 bases, with 10 bases left between them. The CDR3: CASSYLAGANYGYTF. The CDR3 DNA follows: TGTGCCAGCAGTTACCTCGCGGGAGCTAACTATGGCTACACCTTC.

This clonotype has a handful of counts. V usage is TRBV5-6 and J usage is TRBJ2-1, with 9 bases lining up with TRBD1. The CDR3 spans 15 residues. Germline CDR1 SGHDT, CDR2 YYEEEE. V shed 0 bases and J 3 bases; nucleotides not matched to a gene: 1. The CDR3 sequence: CASSLGTGDYNEQFF. The CDR3, as DNA: TGTGCCAGCAGCTTGGGGACAGGGGACTACAATGAGCAGTTCTTC.

This clonotype was recorded at least ten times. The chain uses TRBV18 and TRBJ1-5; 10 nucleotides align to TRBD1. The V segment lost 5 bases and the J segment 4 bases; nucleotides outside the gene matches: 5. Germline CDR1 and CDR2: KGHSH and LQKENI. The CDR3 covers 15 residues. The CDR3 DNA follows: TGTGCCAGCTCATGGGGACAGGGGTTGAATCAGCCCCAGCATTTT. Translated: CASSWGQGLNQPQHF.

This clonotype appeared many times. The CDR3 loop is CSAEPRVDTDTQYF. In DNA form, the CDR3 reads TGCAGTGCTGAGCCCAGGGTAGACACAGATACGCAGTATTTT. The chain joins TRBV20-1 to TRBJ2-3; D possibly corresponds to TRBD1 (5 bases). The CDR3 is made up of 14 amino acids. The V gene's germline CDR1 is DFQATT and CDR2 SNEGSKA (reference sequence). The V end was cut by 5 bases, the J end by 2 bases, with 14 bases between.

This clonotype was seen ten or more times. The genes are TRBV20-1 and TRBJ1-6; D perhaps matches TRBD1 (5 bases). Trimming cost V 4 bases and J 7 bases, with 14 bases left between them. The CDR3 is made up of 14 amino acids. Germline V lookup: CDR1 DFQATT, CDR2 SNEGSKA (reference sequence). The CDR3 DNA sequence: TGCAGTGCTAAGGCCGGACATCCAAATTCACCCCTCCACTTT. Protein sequence: CSAKAGHPNSPLHF.

This chain links TRBV30 with TRBJ1-6; a weak D match, TRBD1 (5 bases). The CDR3 loop spans 14 amino acids. V was clipped by 0 bases and J by 7 bases, with 10 bases between them. The germline gives CDR1 GTSNPN, CDR2 SVGIG (reference sequence). The CDR3: CAWSVKGDNSPLHF. The DNA for the CDR3 is TGTGCCTGGAGTGTGAAAGGGGACAATTCACCCCTCCACTTT.

This clonotype was detected ten times or more. V and J are TRBV20-1 and TRBJ2-2; D is unresolved. Trimming left V 4 bases short and J 0 bases short, with 0 bases between. This CDR3 spans 11 amino acids. Per the germline V gene, CDR1 is DFQATT and CDR2 is SNEGSKA (reference sequence). CDR3 sequence: CSATNTGELFF. CDR3 coding DNA: TGCAGTGCTACGAACACCGGGGAGCTGTTTTTT.

The chain links TRBV10-3 to TRBJ1-5, with D perhaps TRBD1 (6 bases). CDR3 length: 14 amino acids. Germline CDR1 and CDR2: ENHRY and SYGVKD. Trimming took off 4 bases at V and 3 bases at J, with 10 bases between the two ends. The CDR3 region is CAISVTGNNQPQHF. The DNA for the CDR3 is TGTGCCATCAGTGTGACAGGAAACAATCAGCCCCAGCATTTT.

This clonotype was picked up many times. The chain joins TRBV5-1 to TRBJ2-3, with 9 nucleotides matching TRBD2. The V and J ends lost 1 base and 0 bases, in that order; junction bases with no gene match: 12. Germline values: CDR1 SGHRS, CDR2 YFSETQ. This CDR3 contains 19 residues. CDR3 protein: CASSLKLAGHLLSTDTQYF. DNA for the CDR3: TGCGCCAGCAGCTTGAAGCTAGCGGGGCATCTTCTTAGCACAGATACGCAGTATTTT. Combining the CDR3 with reference TRBV5-1 and TRBJ2-3 gives the whole variable domain KAGVTQTPRYLIKTRGQQVTLSCSPISGHRSVSWYQQTPGQGLQFLFEYFSETQRNKGNFPGRFSGRQFSNSRSEMNVSTLELGDSALYLCASSLKLAGHLLSTDTQYFGPGTRLTVL.

The table lists this clonotype with many counts. The rearrangement links TRBV12-3 or TRBV12-4 to TRBJ1-6; D is possibly TRBD1 (5 bases). The CDR3 spans 12 residues. Trimming removed 3 bases from V and 10 bases from J, with 7 bases in between. The CDR3 bases are TGTGCCAGCAGTTTTGGGGGATCACCCCTCCACTTT. This sequence encodes CASSFGGSPLHF.

At least ten counts were recorded for this clonotype. The CDR3 bases are TGTGCCAGCAGTTTTGCAGGGGCAACGGCAGATACGCAGTATTTT. This codes for CASSFAGATADTQYF. The rearrangement links TRBV12-3 or TRBV12-4 to TRBJ2-3, with D possibly being TRBD1 (6 bases). The CDR3 is made up of 15 amino acids. The germline V and J ends were trimmed by 3 bases and 4 bases, with 14 bases remaining between them.

This clonotype was detected many times. The V and J genes are TRBV7-2 and TRBJ2-1; 9 bases are a match to TRBD1. Per the germline V gene, CDR1 is SGHTA and CDR2 is FQGNSA. This CDR3 is built from 15 residues. J gave up 2 bases and V 5 bases, and 4 bases lay outside the gene matches. CDR3 bases: TGTGCCAGCAGCCCCGGGACAGGGACCTACAATGAGCAGTTCTTC. The encoded protein is CASSPGTGTYNEQFF.

This clonotype was found many times. Here the CDR3 reads CASSLWRDPEQFF. CDR3 coding DNA: TGTGCCAGCAGCTTATGGCGTGACCCTGAGCAGTTCTTC. The chain recombines TRBV11-2 with TRBJ2-1; D is unclear. The V gene lost 2 bases and the J gene lost 9 bases, with 11 bases spanning the gap. Germline assignment: CDR1 SGHAT and CDR2 FQNNGV. The CDR3 has 13 amino acids.

This clonotype was recorded at least ten times. V is TRBV7-2 and J is TRBJ2-1; 12 nucleotides align to TRBD2. Germline assignment: CDR1 SGHTA and CDR2 FQGNSA. The CDR3 has 16 amino acids. The V gene end was trimmed by 5 bases and the J gene end by 10 bases; junction bases not matched to a gene: 12. CDR3 in DNA: TGTGCCAGCAGCCCCGCGCCTAGCGGGGGGGCAAGAGAGCAGTTCTTC. Translating gives CASSPAPSGGAREQFF.

This clonotype was counted at least ten times. This rearrangement joins TRBV5-1 to TRBJ2-3, with D perhaps TRBD1 or TRBD2 (5 bases each). Trimming pared 1 base from V and 2 bases from J, leaving 11 bases between. The germline CDR1 and CDR2 sequences are SGHRS and YFSETQ. The CDR3 consists of 15 residues. Written as DNA, the CDR3 is TGCGCCAGCAGCTTGTCGGGGCGATTCACAGATACGCAGTATTTT. The encoded protein is CASSLSGRFTDTQYF.

The genes are TRBV3-1 and TRBJ1-5; possibly TRBD1 for D (5 bases). V was cut by 4 bases and J by 2 bases, with 12 bases left in between. The germline V gene has CDR1 LGHDT and CDR2 YNNKEL (reference sequence). The CDR3 totals 15 residues. The CDR3 DNA reads TGTGCCAGCAGCCCCCGGGGGGAAGGCAATCAGCCCCAGCATTTT. Encoded protein: CASSPRGEGNQPQHF.

This clonotype has at least ten counts. This sequence joins TRBV12-3 or TRBV12-4 and TRBJ2-3; the D call may be TRBD1 or TRBD2 (7 bases each). Trimming cost V 10 bases and J 8 bases, with 25 bases left between them. CDR3 length: 15 residues. The chain's CDR3 is CANRGGTYSSGTQYF. The CDR3 DNA reads TGTGCCAACAGGGGAGGGACTTACTCATCTGGTACGCAGTATTTT.

As concerns this clonotype: The junction shows a germline mismatch at one end, possibly a read error. The rearrangement links TRBV19 to TRBJ1-5, with 8 bases fitting TRBD1. The CDR3 is 16 residues long. The germline V gene encodes CDR1 LNHDA and CDR2 SQIVND (reference sequence). CDR3 protein: CVSKPPGTGSNQPQHF. Written as DNA, the CDR3 is TGTGTCAGTAAGCCCCCCGGGACAGGTAGCAATCAGCCCCAGCATTTT.

This clonotype has ten or more counts. The chain joins TRBV4-2 to TRBJ1-6, with 7 bases aligning to TRBD1. The V gene end was trimmed by 4 bases and the J gene end by 6 bases; junction bases not matched to a gene: 6. Germline-derived CDR1 and CDR2 are LGHNA and YNFKEQ. There are 15 residues in the CDR3. In nucleotides, the CDR3 is TGTGCCAGCAGCCCGGGACAGTATGGTAATTCACCCCTCCACTTT. It translates to CASSPGQYGNSPLHF.

This clonotype was counted many times. V is TRBV28 and J is TRBJ1-4; D gene unclear. The V end lost 4 bases, the J end lost 6 bases, and 21 bases lay between the germline ends. Germline V lookup: CDR1 MDHEN, CDR2 SYDVKM. CDR3 length: 17 amino acids. The CDR3 sequence is CASSSVGVGRADEKLFF. CDR3 nucleotide sequence: TGTGCCAGCAGTTCCGTAGGCGTCGGACGGGCGGATGAAAAACTGTTTTTT.

This clonotype was seen repeatedly, ten times or more. The chain links TRBV4-3 to TRBJ2-1, with 7 bases identical to TRBD2. This CDR3 spans 16 amino acids. V was clipped by 3 bases and J by 2 bases; unmatched bases: 7. The V gene's germline CDR1 is LGHNA and CDR2 YSLEER. The CDR3 DNA reads TGCGCCAGCAGCCAGGGCCCCGGGACTACCTACAATGAGCAGTTCTTC. Encoded protein: CASSQGPGTTYNEQFF.

As concerns this clonotype: A single base separates this from a much larger clone, so it may be a read error. The DNA of the CDR3 is TGCGCCAGCAGCCGAAGGACAGGGGGGTTGAAGACCCAGTACTTC. Its translation: CASSRRTGGLKTQYF. The chain links TRBV5-1 to TRBJ2-5; 10 bases align to TRBD1. Germline V lookup: CDR1 SGHRS, CDR2 YFSETQ. The V gene end was trimmed by 4 bases and the J gene end by 6 bases; junction bases not matched to a gene: 9. The CDR3 runs 15 residues.

This clonotype was detected many times. V is TRBV7-2 and J is TRBJ2-7; D perhaps matches TRBD1 (5 bases). This CDR3 region has 14 residues. Between the trimmed V and J ends, which lost 4 bases and 3 bases, there was a span of 13 bases. The germline V gene encodes CDR1 SGHTA and CDR2 FQGNSA. CDR3 nucleotides: TGTGCCAGCAGCTACAGGCCAGGAAACTACGAGCAGTACGTC. Translated, it gives CASSYRPGNYEQYV.

In its sample, this clonotype was seen many times. The chain combines TRBV20-1 with TRBJ2-3; 8 nucleotides align to TRBD2. The junction had 8 bases not matched to a gene; V was cut back by 0 bases and J by 9 bases. This CDR3 comprises 14 residues. Germline V gene lookup returns CDR1 DFQATT and CDR2 SNEGSKA (reference sequence). CDR3 bases: TGCAGTGCTAGAGATGAAAGCGGGGGCCGGACGCAGTATTTT. Encoded protein: CSARDESGGRTQYF.

This clonotype was observed many times. V and J are TRBV7-2 and TRBJ1-1; D is uncertain. Trimming took off 5 bases at V and 1 base at J, with 8 bases between the two ends. Per the germline V gene, CDR1 is SGHTA and CDR2 is FQGNSA. CDR3 length: 13 residues. DNA for the CDR3: TGTGCCAGCAGCCCCCGGTCGAACACTGAAGCTTTCTTT. Protein: CASSPRSNTEAFF.

Remarks on this clonotype: The junction shows a germline mismatch at one end, possibly a read error. The chain uses TRBV5-1 and TRBJ1-4; D might be TRBD1 (5 bases). CDR1 and CDR2 (germline): SGHRS, YFSETQ. The CDR3 covers 14 residues. CDR3 bases: TGCGCCAGCAGCTTGGAGGCCAGGGATGAAAAGCTGTTTTTT. It yields the protein CASSLEARDEKLFF.

The J gene is TRBJ1-1, the V gene TRBV29-1; maybe TRBD1 (5 bases). V dropped 7 bases and J dropped 5 bases, with 17 bases sitting between them. The CDR3 contains 13 residues. Germline V gene sequence: CDR1 SQVTM, CDR2 ANQGSEA. CDR3 in DNA: TGCAGCGCTGTGACGGGGCGAGAGACTGAAGCTTTCTTT. Its protein product is CSAVTGRETEAFF.

Ten or more counts support this clonotype. The chain recombines TRBV18 with TRBJ2-6, with 8 bases lining up with TRBD2. There are 16 residues in the CDR3. The germline CDR1 and CDR2 sequences are KGHSH and LQKENI. With V trimmed by 6 bases and J by 4 bases, 8 bases remained unmatched. The CDR3 here is CASSPRGGQGANVLTF. CDR3 nucleotides: TGTGCCAGCTCCCCCCGGGGGGGGCAGGGGGCCAACGTCCTGACTTTC. Together with reference TRBV18 and TRBJ2-6, the CDR3 gives the full variable domain: NAGVMQNPRHLVRRRGQEARLRCSPMKGHSHVYWYRQLPEEGLKFMVYLQKENIIDESGMPKERFSAEFPKEGPSILRIQQVVRGDSAAYFCASSPRGGQGANVLTFGAGSRLTVL.